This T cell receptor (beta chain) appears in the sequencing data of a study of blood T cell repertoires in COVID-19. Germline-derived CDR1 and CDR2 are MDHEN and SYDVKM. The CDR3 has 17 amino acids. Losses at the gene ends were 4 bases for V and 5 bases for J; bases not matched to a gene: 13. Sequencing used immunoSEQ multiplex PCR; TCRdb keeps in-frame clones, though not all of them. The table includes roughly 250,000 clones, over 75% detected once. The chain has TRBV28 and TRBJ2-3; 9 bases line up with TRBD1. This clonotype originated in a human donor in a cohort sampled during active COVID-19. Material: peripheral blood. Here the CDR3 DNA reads TGTGCCAGCAGTTCCCCCGGACAGGGGAGACCACAAGATACGCAGTATTTT. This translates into CASSSPGQGRPQDTQYF.